This T cell receptor (beta chain) was obtained from a study of blood T cell repertoires in COVID-19. Assay used: immunoSEQ multiplex PCR; TCRdb lists only in-frame clones, some missing. Among some 180,000 clones listed, 80% to 90% were seen once. It was during active infection that Seattle patients were enrolled and then longitudinally followed. Germline lookup yields CDR1 SGHRS and CDR2 YFSETQ. This CDR3 spans 13 amino acids. The J segment lost 7 bases and the V segment lost 5 bases, leaving 9 bases of the junction unmatched. The sequence was collected from a woman aged 40-49 years with COVID-19, enrolled during active disease. The chain uses TRBV5-1 and TRBJ2-7; 7 bases agree with TRBD1. Sequenced material: peripheral blood. CDR3 sequence reads: CASSRGTVWEQYF. The CDR3 DNA follows: TGCGCCAGCAGTAGGGGGACAGTATGGGAGCAGTACTTC.